Each of the 10 T cell receptor beta chains below was sequenced from the same sample in a study of blood T cell repertoires in COVID-19. TCRdb keeps only in-frame clones here, not all; method: immunoSEQ multiplex PCR. This table holds over 150,000 clones, 76% found once. Sample: peripheral blood. These receptors all come from a woman aged 80 or over with acute or convalescent COVID-19.

The count of this clone is one. The chain recombines TRBV6-4 with TRBJ1-2, with TRBD1 as a possible D gene (5 bases). The germline V gene has CDR1 MRHNA and CDR2 SNTAGT. Deletions cut 6 bases from V and 4 bases from J, with 18 bases between. CDR3 length: 15 residues. CDR3 amino acids: CASRERGKMGYGYTF. The CDR3 bases are TGTGCCAGCAGGGAAAGGGGCAAAATGGGCTATGGCTACACCTTC.

This clone was detected only once. The chain uses TRBV7-8 and TRBJ2-3; D perhaps matches TRBD2 (6 bases). Germline loops: CDR1 SGHVS, CDR2 FQNEAQ. The CDR3 runs to 16 residues. Trimming left V 4 bases short and J 4 bases short, with 18 bases between. The CDR3 is CASSSLGGSRADTQYF. The CDR3 region has the DNA TGTGCCAGCAGCTCCCTTGGAGGGAGTAGAGCAGATACGCAGTATTTT.

The genes are TRBV3-1 (or the pseudogene TRBV3-2) and TRBJ1-6; TRBD1 matches 8 bases. Germline assignment: CDR1 LGHDT and CDR2 YNNKEL (reference sequence). V shed 4 bases, J shed 10 bases, and the junction held 9 bases outside the gene matches. CDR3 length equals 15 residues. CDR3 loop: CASSPIGQGTSPLHF. The CDR3 region has the DNA TGTGCCAGCAGCCCTATAGGACAGGGCACCTCACCCCTCCACTTT.

The rearrangement joins TRBV6-5 to TRBJ1-2; possible D gene TRBD1, 5 bases. Germline CDR1 MNHEY, CDR2 SVGAGI. The CDR3 extends over 14 amino acids. Trimming took 2 bases from V and 2 from J, leaving 9 bases between them. The CDR3 DNA sequence: TGTGCCAGCAGTTACCGGGCAGGGAACTATGGCTACACCTTC. Its protein product is CASSYRAGNYGYTF.

The chain links TRBV19 to TRBJ1-4, with TRBD1 matching over 7 bases. Per the germline V gene, CDR1 is LNHDA and CDR2 is SQIVND (reference sequence). The CDR3 runs 15 residues. Trimming removed 7 bases from V and 3 bases from J; junction bases left unmatched: 8. The CDR3 coding sequence is TGTGCCAGTACCATACGGACAGGATCTAATGAAAAACTGTTTTTT. This sequence encodes CASTIRTGSNEKLFF.

The V gene is TRBV7-2, the J gene TRBJ1-2; a weak D match, TRBD1 (6 bases). This CDR3 has 14 residues. Germline CDR1 is SGHTA and CDR2 is FQGNSA. Trimming removed 2 bases at V and 3 bases at J, with 10 bases between. The DNA for the CDR3 is TGTGCCAGCAGCTTATACAGGGACCACTATGGCTACACCTTC. Translation gives CASSLYRDHYGYTF.

For this clone: This specimen includes other DNA sequences encoding the same CDR3. V and J are TRBV27 and TRBJ1-2, with 7 bases identical to TRBD1. The CDR3 consists of 14 residues. Germline CDR1 is MNHEY and CDR2 is SMNVEV (reference sequence). V gave up 9 bases and J gave up 4 bases; unmatched junction bases: 11. The CDR3: CASGGTASGYGYTF. CDR3 sequence (DNA): TGTGCCAGTGGAGGGACAGCCTCCGGCTATGGCTACACCTTC.

The chain combines TRBV29-1 with TRBJ1-1, with D unresolved. Trimming pared 5 bases from V and 5 bases from J, leaving 9 bases between. The CDR3 runs to 11 residues. Germline V gives CDR1 SQVTM, CDR2 ANQGSEA. CDR3 sequence (DNA): TGCAGCGTTCTATGGAGGACTGAAGCTTTCTTT. Its protein is CSVLWRTEAFF.

The chain is built from TRBV18 and TRBJ1-1; D gene unclear. Germline-derived CDR1 and CDR2 are KGHSH and LQKENI. V dropped 5 bases and J dropped 0 bases, with 7 bases sitting between them. The CDR3 is 13 amino acids. The CDR3 DNA reads TGTGCCAGCTCAACAGACATGAACACTGAAGCTTTCTTT. Translated, it gives CASSTDMNTEAFF.

This clone was observed a few times. The chain carries TRBV29-1 and TRBJ1-2, with 10 bases aligning to TRBD1. This CDR3 spans 13 amino acids. Trimming at V came to 7 bases and at J to 5 bases, leaving 7 bases not matched to a gene. Germline V CDR1 and CDR2: SQVTM, ANQGSEA. This CDR3 reads CSAEGQGRYGYTF. Here the CDR3 DNA reads TGCAGCGCCGAGGGACAGGGGAGGTATGGCTACACCTTC.